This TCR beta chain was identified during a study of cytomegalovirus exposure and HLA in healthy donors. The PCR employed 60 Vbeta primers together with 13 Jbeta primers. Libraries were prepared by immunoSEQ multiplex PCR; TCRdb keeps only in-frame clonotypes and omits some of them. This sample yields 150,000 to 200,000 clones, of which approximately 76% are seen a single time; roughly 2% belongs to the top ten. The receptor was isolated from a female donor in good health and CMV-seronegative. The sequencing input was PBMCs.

The CDR3 DNA follows: TGTGCCAGCAGCTTAGATCGGAATAGCGGGAGGATAGGAGAGCAGTTCTTC. This sequence encodes CASSLDRNSGRIGEQFF. The chain carries TRBV11-3 and TRBJ2-1, with 10 bases identical to TRBD2. Germline V CDR1 and CDR2: SGHNT, YENEEA. The V gene end was trimmed by 0 bases and the J gene end by 10 bases; junction bases not matched to a gene: 12. The CDR3 contains 17 residues.